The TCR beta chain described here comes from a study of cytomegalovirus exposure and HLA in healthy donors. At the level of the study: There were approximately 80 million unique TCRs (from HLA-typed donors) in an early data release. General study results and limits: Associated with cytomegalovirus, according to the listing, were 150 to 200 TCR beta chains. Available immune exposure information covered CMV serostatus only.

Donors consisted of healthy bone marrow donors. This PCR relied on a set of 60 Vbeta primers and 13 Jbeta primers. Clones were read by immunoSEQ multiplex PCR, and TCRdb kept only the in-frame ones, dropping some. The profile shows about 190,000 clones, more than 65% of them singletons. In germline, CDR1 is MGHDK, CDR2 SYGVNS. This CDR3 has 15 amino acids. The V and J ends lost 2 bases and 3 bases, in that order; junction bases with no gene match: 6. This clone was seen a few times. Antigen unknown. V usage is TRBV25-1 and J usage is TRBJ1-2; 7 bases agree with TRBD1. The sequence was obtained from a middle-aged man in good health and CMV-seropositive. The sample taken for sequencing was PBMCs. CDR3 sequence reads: CASSEAEGADYGYTF. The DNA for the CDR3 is TGTGCCAGCAGTGAAGCGGAGGGGGCGGACTATGGCTACACCTTC.